These T cell receptor beta chains were read from a single sample in a study of lymphopenia after photon versus proton radiotherapy. Using immunoSEQ multiplex PCR, the repertoire was profiled, and TCRdb retains in-frame clones only, with some absent. The table records around 59,000 clones, 70% to 85% of them present only once. Sample: peripheral blood, taken from a patient treated with proton-based radiotherapy. These receptor sequences come from a man aged 55 to 70 with pancreatic cancer. Each CDR3 is given with its conserved first and last residue. Each record gives: J gene, V gene, D gene, clone size, CDR3 protein, CDR3 DNA. The D gene is left open where the match is weak. Clone size is shown for a subset of rows, as once, few, many or a class of expanded clone.

>TRBJ2-7|TRBV5-6|-|-
CASSLRLSTAYEQYF
TGTGCCAGCAGCTTGCGCTTGTCGACCGCCTACGAGCAGTACTTC
>TRBJ2-3|TRBV13|-|-
CASSLGLSARTDTQYF
TGTGCCAGCAGCTTAGGACTGTCAGCGCGCACAGATACGCAGTATTTT
>TRBJ2-2|TRBV5-6|-|-
CASSFRHITGELFF
TGTGCCAGCAGCTTTCGGCATATCACCGGGGAGCTGTTTTTT
>TRBJ1-5|TRBV10-3|-|once
CARQLGRRDNQPQHF
TGTGCCCGTCAGTTGGGACGCAGGGACAATCAGCCCCAGCATTTT
>TRBJ2-5|TRBV7-7|TRBD2|-
CASSLGLAGGKGETQYF
TGTGCTAGCAGCTTAGGGCTAGCGGGAGGAAAGGGAGAGACCCAGTACTTC
>TRBJ2-3|TRBV7-2|TRBD1|-
CASKLSGGQGFRDTQYF
TGTGCCAGCAAACTATCCGGTGGACAGGGATTCAGAGATACGCAGTATTTT
>TRBJ1-4|TRBV30|TRBD1|-
CAWSGERGLAEKLFF
TGTGCCTGGAGTGGCGAGAGGGGGCTTGCTGAAAAACTGTTTTTT
>TRBJ2-2|TRBV7-2|TRBD2|-
CASSFGLAGLSGELFF
TGTGCCAGCAGCTTTGGACTAGCGGGACTCTCCGGGGAGCTGTTTTTT
>TRBJ2-2|TRBV19|-|-
CASSITAVTGELFF
TGTGCCAGTAGTATCACGGCGGTCACCGGGGAGCTGTTTTTT
>TRBJ1-1|TRBV4-3|-|-
CASSQDPGGNTEAFF
TGCGCCAGCAGCCAAGATCCCGGGGGGAACACTGAAGCTTTCTTT
>TRBJ2-5|TRBV7-9|-|-
CASSRGGLETQYF
TGTGCCAGCAGCCGCGGTGGTTTAGAGACCCAGTACTTC